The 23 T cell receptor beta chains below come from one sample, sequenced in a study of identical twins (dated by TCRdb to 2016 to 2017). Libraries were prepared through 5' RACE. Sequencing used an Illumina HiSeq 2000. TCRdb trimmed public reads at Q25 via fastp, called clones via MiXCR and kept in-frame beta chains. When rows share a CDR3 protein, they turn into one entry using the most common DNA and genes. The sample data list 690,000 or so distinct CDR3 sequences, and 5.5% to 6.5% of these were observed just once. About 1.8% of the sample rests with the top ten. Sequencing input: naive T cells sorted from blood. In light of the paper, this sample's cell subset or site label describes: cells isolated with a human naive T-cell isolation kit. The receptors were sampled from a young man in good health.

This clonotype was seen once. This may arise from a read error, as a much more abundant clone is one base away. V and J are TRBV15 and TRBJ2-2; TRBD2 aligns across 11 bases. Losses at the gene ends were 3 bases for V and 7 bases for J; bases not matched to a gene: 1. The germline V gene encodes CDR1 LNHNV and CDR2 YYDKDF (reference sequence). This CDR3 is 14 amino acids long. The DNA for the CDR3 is TGTGCCACCAGCAGGGGACTAGCGGACGGGGAGCTGTTTTTT. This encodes CATSRGLADGELFF. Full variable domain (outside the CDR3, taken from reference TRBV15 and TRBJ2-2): DAMVIQNPRYQVTQFGKPVTLSCSQTLNHNVMYWYQQKSSQAPKLLFHYYDKDFNNEADTPDNFQSRRPNTSFCFLDIRSPGLGDTAMYLCATSRGLADGELFFGEGSRLTVL.

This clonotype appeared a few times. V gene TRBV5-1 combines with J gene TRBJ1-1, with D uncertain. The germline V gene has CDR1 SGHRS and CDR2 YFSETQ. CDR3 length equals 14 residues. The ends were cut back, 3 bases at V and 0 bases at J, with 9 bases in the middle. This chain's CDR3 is CASSSSTLNTEAFF. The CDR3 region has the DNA TGCGCCAGCAGCTCAAGCACACTGAACACTGAAGCTTTCTTT.

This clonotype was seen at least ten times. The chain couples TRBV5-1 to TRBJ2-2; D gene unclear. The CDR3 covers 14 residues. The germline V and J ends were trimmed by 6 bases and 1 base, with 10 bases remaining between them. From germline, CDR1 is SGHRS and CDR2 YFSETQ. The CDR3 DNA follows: TGCGCCAGCACAGCCCACCTGAACACCGGGGAGCTGTTTTTT. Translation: CASTAHLNTGELFF. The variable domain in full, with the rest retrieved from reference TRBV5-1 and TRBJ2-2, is KAGVTQTPRYLIKTRGQQVTLSCSPISGHRSVSWYQQTPGQGLQFLFEYFSETQRNKGNFPGRFSGRQFSNSRSEMNVSTLELGDSALYLCASTAHLNTGELFFGEGSRLTVL.

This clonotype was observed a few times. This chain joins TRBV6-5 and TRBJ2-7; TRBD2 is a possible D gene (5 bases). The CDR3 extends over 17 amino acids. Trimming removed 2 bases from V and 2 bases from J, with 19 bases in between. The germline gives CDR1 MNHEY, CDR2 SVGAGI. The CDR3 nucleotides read TGTGCCAGCAGTTACAGCGGACCATCCAATTCCCCCTACGAGCAGTACTTC. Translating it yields CASSYSGPSNSPYEQYF.

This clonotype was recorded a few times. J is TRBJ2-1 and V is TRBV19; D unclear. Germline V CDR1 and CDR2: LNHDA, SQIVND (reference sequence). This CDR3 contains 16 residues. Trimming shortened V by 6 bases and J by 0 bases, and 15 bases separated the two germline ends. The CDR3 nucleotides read TGTGCCAGTAGAGAGAATGTGGCCAGCTCCTACAATGAGCAGTTCTTC. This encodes CASRENVASSYNEQFF.

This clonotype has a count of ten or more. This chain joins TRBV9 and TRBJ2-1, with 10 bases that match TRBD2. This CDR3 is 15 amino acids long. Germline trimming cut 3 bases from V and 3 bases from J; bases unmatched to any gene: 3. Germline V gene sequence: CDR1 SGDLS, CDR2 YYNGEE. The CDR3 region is CASSASGSVYNEQFF. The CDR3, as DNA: TGTGCCAGCAGCGCTAGCGGGAGTGTCTACAATGAGCAGTTCTTC.

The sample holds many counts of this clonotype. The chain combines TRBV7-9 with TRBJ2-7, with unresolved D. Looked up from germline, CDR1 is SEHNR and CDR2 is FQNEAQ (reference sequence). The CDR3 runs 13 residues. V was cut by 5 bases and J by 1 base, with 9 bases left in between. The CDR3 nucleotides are TGTGCCAGCAGCCCGACACCTTCCTACGAGCAGTACTTC. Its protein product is CASSPTPSYEQYF.

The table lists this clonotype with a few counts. The CDR3 region is CASSVGGQEETQYF. The DNA of the CDR3 is TGTGCCAGCAGCGTAGGGGGGCAGGAAGAGACCCAGTACTTC. The chain has TRBV9 and TRBJ2-5, with a weak D call TRBD1 (6 bases). The CDR3 is 14 amino acids. Trimming removed 0 bases at V and 3 bases at J, with 9 bases between. Looked up from germline, CDR1 is SGDLS and CDR2 is YYNGEE.

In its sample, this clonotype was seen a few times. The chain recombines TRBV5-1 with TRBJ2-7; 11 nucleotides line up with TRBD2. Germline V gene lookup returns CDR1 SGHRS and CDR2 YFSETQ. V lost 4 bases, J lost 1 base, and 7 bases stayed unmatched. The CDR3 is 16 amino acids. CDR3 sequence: CASSLTSGTLSYEQYF. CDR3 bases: TGCGCCAGCAGCCTGACTAGCGGGACTTTATCCTACGAGCAGTACTTC.

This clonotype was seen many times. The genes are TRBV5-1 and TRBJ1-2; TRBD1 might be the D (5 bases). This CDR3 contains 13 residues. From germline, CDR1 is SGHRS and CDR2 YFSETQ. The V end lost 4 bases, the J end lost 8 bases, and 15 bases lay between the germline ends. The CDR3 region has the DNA TGCGCCAGCAGCCTCCAGGGTCGCGGCGGCTACACCTTC. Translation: CASSLQGRGGYTF.

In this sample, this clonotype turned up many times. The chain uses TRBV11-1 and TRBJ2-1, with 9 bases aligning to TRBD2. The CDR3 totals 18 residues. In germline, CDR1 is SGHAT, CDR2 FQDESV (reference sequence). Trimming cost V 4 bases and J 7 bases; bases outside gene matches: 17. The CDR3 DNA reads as TGTGCCAGCAGCTCCCAGGTTTGGGCTAGCGGGACGAGGAATGAGCAGTTCTTC. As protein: CASSSQVWASGTRNEQFF.

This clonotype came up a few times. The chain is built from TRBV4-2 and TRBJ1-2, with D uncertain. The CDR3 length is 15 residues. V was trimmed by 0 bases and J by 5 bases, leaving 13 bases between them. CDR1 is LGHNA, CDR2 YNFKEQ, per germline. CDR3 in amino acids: CASSQETVVTYGYTF. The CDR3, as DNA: TGTGCCAGCAGCCAAGAAACGGTGGTCACTTATGGCTACACCTTC.

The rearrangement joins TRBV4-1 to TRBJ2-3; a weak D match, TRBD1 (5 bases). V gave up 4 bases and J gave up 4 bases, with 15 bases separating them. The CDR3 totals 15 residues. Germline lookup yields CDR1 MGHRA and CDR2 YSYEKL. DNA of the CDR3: TGCGCCAGCAGCCGCGTAGTGGGGCAGGCAGATACGCAGTATTTT. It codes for CASSRVVGQADTQYF.

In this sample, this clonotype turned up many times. CDR3 DNA: TGCAGTGCGGGGACTAGCGGAAACACCGGGGAGCTGTTTTTT. This sequence encodes CSAGTSGNTGELFF. The chain joins TRBV20-1 to TRBJ2-2, with 11 bases lining up with TRBD2. The CDR3 totals 14 residues. The V segment lost 6 bases and the J segment 2 bases; nucleotides outside the gene matches: 2. CDR1 is DFQATT, CDR2 SNEGSKA, per germline (reference sequence).

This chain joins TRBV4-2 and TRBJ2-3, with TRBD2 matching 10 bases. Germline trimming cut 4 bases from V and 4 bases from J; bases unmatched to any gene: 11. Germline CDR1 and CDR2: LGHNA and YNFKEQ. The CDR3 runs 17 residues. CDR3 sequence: CASSPRTSSGSSDTQYF. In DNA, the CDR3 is TGTGCCAGCAGCCCGAGGACCTCTAGCGGGAGTTCAGATACGCAGTATTTT.

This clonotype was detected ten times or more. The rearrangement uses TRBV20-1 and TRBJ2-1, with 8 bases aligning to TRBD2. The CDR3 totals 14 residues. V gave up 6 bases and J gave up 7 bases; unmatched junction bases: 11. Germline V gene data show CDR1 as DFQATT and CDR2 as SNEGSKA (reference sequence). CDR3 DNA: TGCAGTGCGCGGAGCGGGAGTCCTTTAAATGAGCAGTTCTTC. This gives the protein CSARSGSPLNEQFF.

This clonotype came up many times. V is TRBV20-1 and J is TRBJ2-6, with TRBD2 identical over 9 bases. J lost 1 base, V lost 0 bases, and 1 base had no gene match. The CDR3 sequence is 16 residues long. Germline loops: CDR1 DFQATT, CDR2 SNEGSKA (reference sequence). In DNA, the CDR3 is TGCAGTGCTAGAGATAGCGGGAGTTCTGGGGCCAACGTCCTGACTTTC. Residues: CSARDSGSSGANVLTF.

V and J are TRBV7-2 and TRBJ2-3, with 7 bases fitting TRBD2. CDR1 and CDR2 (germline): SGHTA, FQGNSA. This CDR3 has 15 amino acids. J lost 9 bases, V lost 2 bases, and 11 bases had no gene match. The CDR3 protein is CASSLSGREYGTQYF. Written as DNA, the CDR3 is TGTGCCAGCAGCTTAAGCGGGCGGGAGTATGGGACGCAGTATTTT. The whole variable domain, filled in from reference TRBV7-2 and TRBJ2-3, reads GAGVSQSPSNKVTEKGKDVELRCDPISGHTALYWYRQSLGQGLEFLIYFQGNSAPDKSGLPSDRFSAERTGGSVSTLTIQRTQQEDSAVYLCASSLSGREYGTQYFGPGTRLTVL.

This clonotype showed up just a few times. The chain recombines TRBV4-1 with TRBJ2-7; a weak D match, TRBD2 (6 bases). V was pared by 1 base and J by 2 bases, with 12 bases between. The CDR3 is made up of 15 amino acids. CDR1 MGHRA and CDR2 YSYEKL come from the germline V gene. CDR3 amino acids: CASSQVGGLTYEQYV. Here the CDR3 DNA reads TGCGCCAGCAGCCAAGTGGGTGGACTAACCTACGAGCAGTACGTC.

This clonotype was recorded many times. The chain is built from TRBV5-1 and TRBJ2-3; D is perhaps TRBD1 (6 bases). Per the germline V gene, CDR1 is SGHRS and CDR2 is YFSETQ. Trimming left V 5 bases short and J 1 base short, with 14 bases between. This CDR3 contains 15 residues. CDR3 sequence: CASSAGEVGTDTQYF. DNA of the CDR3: TGCGCCAGCAGTGCAGGGGAAGTGGGCACAGATACGCAGTATTTT.

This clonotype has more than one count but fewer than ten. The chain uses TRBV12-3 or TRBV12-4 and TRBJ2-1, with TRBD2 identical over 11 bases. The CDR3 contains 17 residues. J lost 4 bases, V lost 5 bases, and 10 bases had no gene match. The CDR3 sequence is CASSPQRASGRYNEQFF. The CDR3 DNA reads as TGTGCCAGCAGTCCCCAGAGGGCTAGCGGGAGGTACAATGAGCAGTTCTTC.

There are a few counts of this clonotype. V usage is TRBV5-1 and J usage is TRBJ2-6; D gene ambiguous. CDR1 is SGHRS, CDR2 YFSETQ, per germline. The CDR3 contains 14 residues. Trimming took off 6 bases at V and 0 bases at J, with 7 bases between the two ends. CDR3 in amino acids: CASTLNSGANVLTF. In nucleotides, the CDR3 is TGCGCCAGCACCTTAAACTCTGGGGCCAACGTCCTGACTTTC.

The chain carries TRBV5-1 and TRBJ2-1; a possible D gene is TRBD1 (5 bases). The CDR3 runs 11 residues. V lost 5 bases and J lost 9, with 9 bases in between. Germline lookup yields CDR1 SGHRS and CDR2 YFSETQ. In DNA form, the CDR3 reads TGCGCCAGCAGTATGGGGCTTGAGCAGTTCTTC. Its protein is CASSMGLEQFF.